The T cell receptor beta chain under discussion was sequenced for a study of cytomegalovirus exposure and HLA in healthy donors (dated by TCRdb to 2016 to 2017). In the study overall: An earlier analysis of roughly 500 of the donors reported roughly 300 Gb of sequence data and 117 million unique TCR beta sequences obtained from about 179 million T cells. Approximately 310 gigabases of sequencing data and 70 million to 85 million unique TCR sequences were included in an early release covering several hundred HLA-typed donors. The genetic ancestry cluster associated with self-reported Caucasian donors included 70% to 85% of the roughly 400 genotyped donors. The study was designed to test whether signatures of past pathogen exposure could be identified by cataloging public T cell receptors. The study profiled the T cell repertoires of 550 to 700 subjects by immunosequencing and related them to cytomegalovirus serostatus. A separate validation cohort of roughly 110 different subjects was used in addition to the approximately 610-subject first cohort. To predict cytomegalovirus infection status, the study brought together high-throughput TCR immunosequencing, statistical association of individual TCRs with disease status, and machine learning. To study patterns of TCR occurrence, a later analysis re-analyzed previously published TCR beta repertoires from several hundred donors and added high-resolution HLA genotyping. Rather than drawing on any new phenotypic data, the later analysis identified candidate immune exposures from TCR beta sequences and the way those sequences occurred across donors. In an earlier analysis of over 550 of the donors, high-throughput TCR beta sequencing was used to judge whether each TCR beta V gene segment behaved as functional or pseudogenic. Donor age, sex, ethnicity and CMV serostatus were compiled alongside the repertoire data. A later genetic analysis took genome-wide SNP genotypes for 398 of the 666 donors and used that subset as a discovery cohort. Every repertoire in the discovery cohort had been generated on one and the same sequencing platform. HLA typing covered class I and class II loci at four-digit resolution. The number of donors typed differed by locus, with 629-630 for A, B, C, DRB1 and DQB1, roughly 520 for DQA1, 606 for DPA1, and roughly 450 for DPB1. Several DR-DQ haplotypes were treated as single units for association and clustering because of strong linkage in the cohort. On average, approximately 250,000 unique TCR beta nucleotide sequences were sequenced per donor among 300 to 500 genotyped donors of the cohort, with roughly 18% of those sequences being non-productive. Results and caveats for the whole study, not just this receptor: According to a later genetic analysis, donors in an Asian-associated ancestry cluster had fewer N-insertions in productive TCRs than the roughly 670-donor mean. The authors suggested that the approach could potentially be extended to other disease states and immunological phenotypes. In this cohort, only TCR beta chains were sequenced, and detectable features were limited by the absence of alpha or paired-chain data. The 87-base-pair reads could not distinguish some IMGT-functional V segments, including TRBV6-2 and TRBV6-3, so those segments were excluded. In a later analysis, 15,000 to 20,000 TCR beta sequences were associated with specific HLA alleles at a false discovery rate of 0.05. A further reported finding was that TCR beta sequences accurately predicted the HLA-A and HLA-B alleles for most subjects in the first cohort. In the study, some 160 TCR beta chains were listed as associated with cytomegalovirus. Linkage disequilibrium might explain the correlated functional status among segregating V segments, but an unknown experimental factor could not be ruled out. Because counts were too low, 15 to 20 rarely observed V segments, including chromosome 9 orphons, were left out of the earlier analysis of a few hundred of the donors. A later analysis found that HLA-associated TCR beta chains were more clonally expanded and had lower generation probabilities than equally common non-associated chains. According to a later analysis, TCR association rates differed among HLA loci, with DRB1 alleles showing the most associated TCRs and HLA-C alleles showing the fewest. According to a later analysis, most CMV-associated TCR beta chains appeared to be HLA-restricted, and the HLA associations seemed to be driven largely by CMV exposure. The presence/absence analyses assumed that sequencing depth was roughly uniform across donors, and that assumption may not be true. A cluster of highly shared sequence variants was judged likely to represent a technical artifact of the sequencing pipeline. In a later analysis, several top co-occurrence clusters were reported to appear linked to parvovirus B19, influenza, CMV and Epstein-Barr virus. In both the original and validation cohorts, the classifier was reported to diagnose cytomegalovirus status with high specificity and sensitivity. The only immune exposure information available for the cohort was CMV serostatus. A later genetic analysis associated a missense DCLRE1C variant with V-gene and J-gene trimming of TCR beta chains, and an independent cohort replicated the association. In an earlier analysis of some 500 of the donors, most TCR beta V segments were observed in productive rearrangements about 87% or about 30% of the time, broadly matching IMGT annotations. In vitro tests confirmed that a few of the cytomegalovirus-associated TCR beta chains recognize cytomegalovirus antigens. When HLA alleles, especially DR and DQ, strongly co-occurred, TCR associations were difficult to assign to individual alleles. Most TCR sequences were observed very rarely across donors, whereas some public TCRs were present in many individuals. Because some donors lacked HLA typing at each locus, the association tests relied only on the typed subset.

With respect to this clone: The specificity of this receptor is unknown. The input lacks base qualities; no much larger clone sits a single base away.

The cohort comprised some 700 healthy bone marrow donors. At the time of sampling, every cohort member was nominally healthy, though immune exposures that went unrecorded were likely present. The donor was CMV seropositive and was included in the group of 250 to 300 seropositive cohort members. Every donor gave a peripheral blood sample, and the peripheral blood mononuclear cells from that sample were used for TCR beta sequencing. The Qiagen DNeasy Blood Extraction Kit was used to extract genomic DNA from the blood cell samples. The library was generated by the immunoSEQ multiplex PCR assay. The multiplex PCR relied on a mix of 60 forward primers for TCR Vbeta segments and 13 reverse primers for TCR Jbeta segments. Amplification of the CDR3 region of rearranged TCR beta genes was performed with a multiplex PCR assay on genomic DNA. The amplified TCR beta libraries were sequenced on the Illumina HiSeq System as 87-base-pair reads. On the study's bioinformatics: In a later analysis, some 80 million unique TCR beta chains were counted across the roughly 700 repertoires, and roughly 10 million of these chains were shared by at least two donors. Raw reads were error-corrected and collapsed into unique sequences by a nearest-neighbor algorithm in which closely related sequences were merged to remove PCR and sequencing errors. V, D and J gene segments were assigned by aligning CDR3 sequences to IMGT reference sequences. Each retained sequence needed at least a six-nucleotide match to both a V gene segment and a J gene segment. Rearrangements were classified as productive when the CDR3 lacked stop codons and remained in frame with V and J, and all other rearrangements were classified as non-productive. CDR3 was defined according to IMGT convention as the region running from the second conserved V-encoded cysteine to the conserved J-encoded phenylalanine. In an earlier analysis of around 640 of the donors, sequences lacking an unambiguous match to a single V gene segment were excluded. In an earlier analysis of 587 of the donors, V segments were called functional above 56.7% productive rearrangements and were called segregating when the between-donor standard deviation exceeded 5%. To diagnose cytomegalovirus status from the catalog of TCR beta chain sequences, a statistical classification framework was built. V and J gene assignment, in a later analysis, came from comparing TCR nucleotide sequences with IMGT/GENE-DB human TR gene sequences. A later analysis assigned CDR3 sequences and most-parsimonious VDJ recombination scenarios with the TCRdist pipeline. In a later analysis, each TCR beta chain was defined by its CDR3 amino acid sequence together with its V-gene family, and reads without a unique V-gene family were excluded. A later analysis removed 600 or so highly shared, low-generation-probability nucleotide sequences to deal with suspected cross-contamination and a sequencing artifact. In a later analysis, a clonal expansion index for each public chain was calculated from normalized within-repertoire ranks of inferred template counts. In a later analysis, generation probabilities were computed with a VDJ recombination model fitted to out-of-frame rearrangements, and the resulting probabilities were checked against IGoR. In a later analysis, hypergeometric tests were used to score TCR-TCR, TCR-HLA and TCR-CMV co-occurrence, with a repertoire-size bias correction applied to TCR pairs. To estimate false discovery rates, a later analysis permuted the HLA or CMV assignments 20 times. In a later analysis, co-occurring TCRs were grouped with DBSCAN, and TCRdist sequence similarity was added when clustering was performed within HLA-allele-positive subsets. Repertoires with fewer than 30,000 or more than 120,000 public chains were left out of co-occurrence clustering, as were a handful of repertoires with anomalous nucleotide sharing. The immuneACCESS repertoire file appears here via TCRdb, limited to in-frame rearrangements. These files lack a portion of the clones; in checked studies, under half of the deficit traces to unresolved V genes, and the cause of the others is not known. The V and J calls and clone size were taken over from that table, and D and trimming were inferred from the DNA. The table for this sample lists tens of thousands of clones; about 67% of them were counted only once. The ten largest make up 6% to 9.5% of the sample.

From the cysteine through the phenylalanine, the CDR3 covers 13 amino acids. Only the CDR3 portion is preserved as DNA: 39 bases, with reading frame beginning at the first base. At the junction V is shortened by 5 bases and J by 2 bases, with 8 bases in between. Based on the germline V gene (reference sequence), the CDR1 and CDR2 sequences are MNHEY and SMNVEV. The sample comprised PBMCs. Recombination linked TRBV27 to TRBJ2-3, with TRBD2 tentatively as D gene (5 bases match). This TCR was sampled from a middle-aged man in good health and CMV-seropositive. The encoded CDR3 is CASSATNTDTQYF. Here is the DNA: TGTGCCAGCAGTGCGACTAACACAGATACGCAGTATTTT.